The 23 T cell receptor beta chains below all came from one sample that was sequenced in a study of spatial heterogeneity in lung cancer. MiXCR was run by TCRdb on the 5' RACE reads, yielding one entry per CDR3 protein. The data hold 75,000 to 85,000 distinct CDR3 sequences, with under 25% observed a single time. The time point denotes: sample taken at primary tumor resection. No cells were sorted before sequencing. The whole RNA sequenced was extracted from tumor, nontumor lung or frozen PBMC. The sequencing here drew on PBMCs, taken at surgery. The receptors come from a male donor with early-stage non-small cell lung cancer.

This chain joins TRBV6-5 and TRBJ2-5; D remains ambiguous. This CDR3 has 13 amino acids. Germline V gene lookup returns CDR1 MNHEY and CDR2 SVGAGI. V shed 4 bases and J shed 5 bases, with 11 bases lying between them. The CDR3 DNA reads TGTGCCAGCAGTTTCCCTCCGACGGAGACCCAGTACTTC. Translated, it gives CASSFPPTETQYF.

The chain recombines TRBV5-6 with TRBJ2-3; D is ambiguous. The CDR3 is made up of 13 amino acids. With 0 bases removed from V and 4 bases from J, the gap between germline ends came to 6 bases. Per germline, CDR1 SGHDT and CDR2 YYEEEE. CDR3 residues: CASSLEAADTQYF. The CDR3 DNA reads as TGTGCCAGCAGCTTGGAGGCCGCAGATACGCAGTATTTT.

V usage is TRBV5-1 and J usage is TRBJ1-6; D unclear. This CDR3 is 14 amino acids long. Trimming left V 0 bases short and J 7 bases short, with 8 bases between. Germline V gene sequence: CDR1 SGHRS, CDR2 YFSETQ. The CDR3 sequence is CASSLDQINSPLHF. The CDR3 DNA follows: TGCGCCAGCAGCTTGGACCAGATCAATTCACCCCTCCACTTT. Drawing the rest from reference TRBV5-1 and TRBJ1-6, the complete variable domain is KAGVTQTPRYLIKTRGQQVTLSCSPISGHRSVSWYQQTPGQGLQFLFEYFSETQRNKGNFPGRFSGRQFSNSRSEMNVSTLELGDSALYLCASSLDQINSPLHFGNGTRLTVT.

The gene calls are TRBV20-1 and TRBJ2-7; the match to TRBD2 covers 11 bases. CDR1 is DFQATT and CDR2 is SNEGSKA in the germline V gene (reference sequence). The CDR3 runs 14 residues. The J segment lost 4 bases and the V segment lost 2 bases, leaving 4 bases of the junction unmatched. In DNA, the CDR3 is TGCAGTGCTAGAACTAGCGGGAGTCAGTACGAGCAGTACTTC. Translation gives CSARTSGSQYEQYF.

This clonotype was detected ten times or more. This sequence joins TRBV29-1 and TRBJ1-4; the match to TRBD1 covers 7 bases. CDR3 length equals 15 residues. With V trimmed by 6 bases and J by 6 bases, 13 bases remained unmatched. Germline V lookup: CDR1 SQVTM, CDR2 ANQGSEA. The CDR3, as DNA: TGCAGCGTGACCCCGACAAAAGGGGGCGATGAAAAACTGTTTTTT. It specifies CSVTPTKGGDEKLFF.

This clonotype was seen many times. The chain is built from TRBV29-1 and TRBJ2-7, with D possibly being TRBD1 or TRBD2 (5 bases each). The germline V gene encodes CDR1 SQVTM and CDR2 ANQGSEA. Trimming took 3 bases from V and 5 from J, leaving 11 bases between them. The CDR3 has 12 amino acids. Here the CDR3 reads CSVDKGRNEQYF. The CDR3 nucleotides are TGCAGCGTTGATAAGGGACGGAACGAGCAGTACTTC.

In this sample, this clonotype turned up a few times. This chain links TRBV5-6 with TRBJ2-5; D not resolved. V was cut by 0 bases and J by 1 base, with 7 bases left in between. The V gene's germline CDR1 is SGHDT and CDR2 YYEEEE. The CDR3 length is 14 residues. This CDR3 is CASSLGHSQETQYF. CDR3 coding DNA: TGTGCCAGCAGCTTGGGACACTCCCAAGAGACCCAGTACTTC.

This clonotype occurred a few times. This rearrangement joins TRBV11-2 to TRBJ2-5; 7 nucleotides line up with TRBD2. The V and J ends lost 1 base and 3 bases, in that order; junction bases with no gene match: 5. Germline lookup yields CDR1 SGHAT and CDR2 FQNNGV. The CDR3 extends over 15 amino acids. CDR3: CASSLGPSGKETQYF. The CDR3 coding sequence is TGTGCCAGCAGCTTAGGCCCTAGCGGTAAAGAGACCCAGTACTTC.

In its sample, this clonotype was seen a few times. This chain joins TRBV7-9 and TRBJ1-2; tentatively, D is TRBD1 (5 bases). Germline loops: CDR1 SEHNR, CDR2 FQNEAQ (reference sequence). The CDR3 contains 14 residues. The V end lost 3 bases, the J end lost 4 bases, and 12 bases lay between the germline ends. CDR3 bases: TGTGCCAGCAGCTTTGACGGGGGTGGCTATGGCTACACCTTC. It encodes CASSFDGGGYGYTF.

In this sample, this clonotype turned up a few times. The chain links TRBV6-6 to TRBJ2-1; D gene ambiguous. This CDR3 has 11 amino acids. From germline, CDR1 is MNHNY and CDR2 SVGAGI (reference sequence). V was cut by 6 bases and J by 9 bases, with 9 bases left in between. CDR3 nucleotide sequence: TGTGCCAGCAGGAGTTTAGGTGAGCAGTTCTTC. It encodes CASRSLGEQFF.

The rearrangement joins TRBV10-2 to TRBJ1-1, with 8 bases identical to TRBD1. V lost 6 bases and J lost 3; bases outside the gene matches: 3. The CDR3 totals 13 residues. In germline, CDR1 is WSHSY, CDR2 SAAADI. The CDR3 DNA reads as TGCGCCAGCAGGCTACAGGGGGACACTGAAGCTTTCTTT. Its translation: CASRLQGDTEAFF.

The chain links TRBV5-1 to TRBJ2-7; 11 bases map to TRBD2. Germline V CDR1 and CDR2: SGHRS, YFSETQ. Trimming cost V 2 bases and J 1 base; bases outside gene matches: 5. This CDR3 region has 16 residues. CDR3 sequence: CASSFKRLAGSYEQYF. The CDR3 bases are TGCGCCAGCAGCTTTAAACGACTAGCGGGGTCCTACGAGCAGTACTTC.

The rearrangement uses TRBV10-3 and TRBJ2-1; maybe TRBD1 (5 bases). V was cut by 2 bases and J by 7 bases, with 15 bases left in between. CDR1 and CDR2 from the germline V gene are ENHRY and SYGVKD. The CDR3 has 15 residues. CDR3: CAISEGAGMNNEQFF. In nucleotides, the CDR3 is TGTGCCATCAGTGAGGGGGCAGGGATGAATAATGAGCAGTTCTTC.

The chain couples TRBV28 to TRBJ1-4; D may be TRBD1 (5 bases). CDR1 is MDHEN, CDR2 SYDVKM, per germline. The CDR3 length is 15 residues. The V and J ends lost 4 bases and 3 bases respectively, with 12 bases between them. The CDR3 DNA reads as TGTGCCAGCAGTTCCCCGGACACTGCTAATGAAAAACTGTTTTTT. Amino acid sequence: CASSSPDTANEKLFF.

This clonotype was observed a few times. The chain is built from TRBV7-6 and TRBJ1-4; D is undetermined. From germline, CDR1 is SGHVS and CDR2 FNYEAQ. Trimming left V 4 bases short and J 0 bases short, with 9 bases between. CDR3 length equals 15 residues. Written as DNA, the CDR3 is TGTGCCAGCAGCTACCACGGGGCAACTAATGAAAAACTGTTTTTT. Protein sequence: CASSYHGATNEKLFF.

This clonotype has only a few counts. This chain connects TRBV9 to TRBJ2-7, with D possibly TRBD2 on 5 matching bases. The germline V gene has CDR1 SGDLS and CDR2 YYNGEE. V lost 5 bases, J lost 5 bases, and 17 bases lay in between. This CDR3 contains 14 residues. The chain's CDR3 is CASSSGFSANEQYF. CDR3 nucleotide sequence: TGTGCCAGCAGTTCGGGATTCTCTGCCAACGAGCAGTACTTC.

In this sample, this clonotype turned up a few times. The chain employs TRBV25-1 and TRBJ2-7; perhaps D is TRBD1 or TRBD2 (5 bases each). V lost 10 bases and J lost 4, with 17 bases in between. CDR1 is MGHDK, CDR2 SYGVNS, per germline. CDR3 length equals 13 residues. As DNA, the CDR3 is TGTGCCACTACCGGGACGTCAGCTTACGAGCAGTACTTC. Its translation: CATTGTSAYEQYF.

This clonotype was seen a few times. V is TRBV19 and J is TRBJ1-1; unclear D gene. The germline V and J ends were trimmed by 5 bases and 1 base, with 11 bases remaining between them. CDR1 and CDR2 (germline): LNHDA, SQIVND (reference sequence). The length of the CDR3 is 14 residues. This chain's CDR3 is CASSSTQANTEAFF. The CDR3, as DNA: TGTGCCAGTAGTTCCACGCAGGCGAACACTGAAGCTTTCTTT.

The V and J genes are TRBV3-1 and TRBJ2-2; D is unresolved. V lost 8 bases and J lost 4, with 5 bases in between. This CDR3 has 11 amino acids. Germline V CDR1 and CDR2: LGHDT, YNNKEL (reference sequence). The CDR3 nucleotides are TGTGCCAGCCGATTCACCGGGGAGCTGTTTTTT. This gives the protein CASRFTGELFF.

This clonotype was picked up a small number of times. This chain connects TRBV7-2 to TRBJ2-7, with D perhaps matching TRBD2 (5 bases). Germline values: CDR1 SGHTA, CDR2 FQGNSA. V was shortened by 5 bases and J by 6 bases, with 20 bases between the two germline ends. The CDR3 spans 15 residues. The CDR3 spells CASSTRDLSAAEQYF. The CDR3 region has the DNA TGTGCCAGCAGCACCCGGGATCTAAGCGCGGCCGAGCAGTACTTC.

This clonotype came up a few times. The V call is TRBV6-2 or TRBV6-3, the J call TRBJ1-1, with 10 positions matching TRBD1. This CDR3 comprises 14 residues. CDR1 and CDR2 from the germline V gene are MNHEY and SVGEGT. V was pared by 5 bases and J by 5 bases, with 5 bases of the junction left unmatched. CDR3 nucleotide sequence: TGTGCCAGCAGTGACAGGGGGCGAGGTACTGAAGCTTTCTTT. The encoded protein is CASSDRGRGTEAFF.

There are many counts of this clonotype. This CDR3 reads CASSSRASTGSNGYTF. In DNA, the CDR3 is TGTGCCAGCAGTTCCCGCGCTTCGACAGGGTCTAATGGCTACACCTTC. This chain uses TRBV28 with TRBJ1-2; 7 nucleotides align to TRBD1. Germline CDR1 and CDR2: MDHEN and SYDVKM. Trimming took 4 bases from V and 6 from J; bases not matched to a gene: 14. This CDR3 contains 16 residues.

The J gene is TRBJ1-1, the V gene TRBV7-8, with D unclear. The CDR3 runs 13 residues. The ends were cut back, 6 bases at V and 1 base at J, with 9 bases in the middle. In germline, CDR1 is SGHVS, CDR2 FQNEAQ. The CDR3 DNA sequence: TGTGCCAGCAGTTTAAACAGGAACACTGAAGCTTTCTTT. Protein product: CASSLNRNTEAFF. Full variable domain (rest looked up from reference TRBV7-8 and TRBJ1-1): GAGVSQSPRYKVAKRGQDVALRCDPISGHVSLFWYQQALGQGPEFLTYFQNEAQLDKSGLPSDRFFAERPEGSVSTLKIQRTQQEDSAVYLCASSLNRNTEAFFGQGTRLTVV.